This TCR beta chain emerged from a study of blood T cell repertoires in COVID-19. Trimming removed 6 bases from V and 1 base from J; junction bases left unmatched: 3. Per germline, CDR1 SNHLY and CDR2 FYNNEI. The length of the CDR3 is 14 residues. Sequencing used immunoSEQ multiplex PCR; TCRdb keeps in-frame clones, though not all of them. The sample lists 45,000 to 65,000 clones; roughly 89% were seen once. The genes are TRBV2 and TRBJ1-1, with 9 bases matching TRBD1. The origin of this receptor is a man in his sixties with active COVID-19. Sequencing was carried out using peripheral blood. The CDR3 region has the DNA TGTGCCAGCAGGAGGGGACAGGGGAACACTGAAGCTTTCTTT. Translating gives CASRRGQGNTEAFF.